Listed below are T cell receptor beta chains from one sample, sequenced in a study of response to subunit inactivated influenza vaccine. TCRdb re-analysed the RT-PCR reads in MiXCR, keeping a single row per CDR3 protein. Of about 540,000 distinct CDR3 sequences detected, approximately 15% appear once; the ten largest clones hold 11%. The sample consisted of PBMCs from blood, taken roughly 12 days after vaccination. These receptors all come from a man between 45 and 60 years old who received an inactivated influenza vaccine. CDR3s include the opening cysteine and the closing phenylalanine or tryptophan.

v_call cdr3_aa
TRBV12-3/TRBV12-4 CASTQQGSREKLFF
TRBV28 CASSFLSGGLHNEQFF
TRBV4-3 CASSQEGTGGTEAFF
TRBV28 CASSLSGGNTGELFF
TRBV18 CASSALVQETQYF
TRBV29-1 CSVVTAFNTEAFF
TRBV5-5 CASSFEGLTMETQYF
TRBV27 CASSTRLVTSTDTQYF
TRBV15 CATSTFGQGQETQYF
TRBV5-1 CASSLIYGLGNEQFF
TRBV7-2 CASSLKAAYEQYF
TRBV29-1 CSATGSYGYTF
TRBV28 CASSLFSGSSYNEQFF
TRBV6-2/TRBV6-3 CASSYSRTSSEAFF
TRBV2 CASRGGARGFPGELFF
TRBV7-9 CASSLGGRGVQETQYF
TRBV27 CASSSQGQPPRSQYF
TRBV12-3/TRBV12-4 CASNLRSTPYNEQFF
TRBV3-1 CASSHQRWLAGPPETQYF
TRBV6-2/TRBV6-3 CTSSYRAGGKVEQFF
TRBV7-2 CASSPRISYNSPLHF
TRBV12-3/TRBV12-4 CASSSPWTGTDYF